The 27 T cell receptor beta chains in this list originate from one sample, sequenced in a study of cytomegalovirus exposure and HLA in healthy donors. It was with 60 Vbeta and 13 Jbeta primers that the PCR ran. Assay used: immunoSEQ multiplex PCR; TCRdb lists only in-frame clones, some missing. The data contain 95,000 to 100,000 clones, approximately 85% of them singletons. Sequenced input: PBMCs. The receptors originated from a man aged 30-40 years in good health and CMV-seronegative.

The gene calls are TRBV2 and TRBJ2-3, with TRBD2 matching 15 bases. V lost 4 bases to trimming and J lost 8 bases; unmatched junction nucleotides: 7. CDR1 SNHLY and CDR2 FYNNEI come from the germline V gene. This CDR3 has 16 residues. This CDR3 is CASSVGTSGGSGTQYF. Written as DNA, the CDR3 is TGTGCCAGCAGTGTAGGGACTAGCGGGGGGTCCGGTACGCAGTATTTT.

The chain carries TRBV6-1 and TRBJ2-7, with D unclear. Germline assignment: CDR1 MNHNS and CDR2 SASEGT. The CDR3 consists of 11 residues. Trimming removed 7 bases from V and 3 bases from J, with 7 bases in between. CDR3 nucleotide sequence: TGTGCCAGCATAACAAACTACGAGCAGTACTTC. This sequence encodes CASITNYEQYF.

This clone was seen only once. This chain uses TRBV28 with TRBJ2-1; D is possibly TRBD2 (5 bases). This CDR3 is 12 amino acids long. CDR1 MDHEN and CDR2 SYDVKM come from the germline V gene. V lost 3 bases to trimming and J lost 8 bases, with 8 bases between them. The DNA of the CDR3 is TGTGCCAGCAGTTTCGGGATGTATGAGCAGTTCTTC. Its translation is CASSFGMYEQFF.

The chain couples TRBV4-1 to TRBJ2-7; 7 nucleotides align to TRBD1. With 4 bases clipped from V and 2 bases from J, the junction kept 8 bases outside the gene matches. The CDR3 length is 15 residues. Germline-derived CDR1 and CDR2 are MGHRA and YSYEKL. CDR3 nucleotides: TGCGCCAGCAGCCCGGAAGAGGGGGCGGCCTACGAGCAGTACTTC. Its translation: CASSPEEGAAYEQYF.

The rearrangement joins TRBV15 to TRBJ1-4; tentatively, D is TRBD1 (6 bases). The CDR3 has 16 residues. Trimming removed 1 base at V and 8 bases at J, with 17 bases between. Germline lookup yields CDR1 LNHNV and CDR2 YYDKDF (reference sequence). CDR3 region: CATSRVGETGREKLFF. The CDR3 nucleotides read TGTGCCACCAGCAGAGTTGGGGAAACAGGGCGGGAAAAACTGTTTTTT. Based on the CDR3 plus reference TRBV15 and TRBJ1-4, the full variable domain is DAMVIQNPRYQVTQFGKPVTLSCSQTLNHNVMYWYQQKSSQAPKLLFHYYDKDFNNEADTPDNFQSRRPNTSFCFLDIRSPGLGDTAMYLCATSRVGETGREKLFFGSGTQLSVL.

The chain employs TRBV2 and TRBJ2-3, with D unclear. V was pared by 2 bases and J by 0 bases, with 15 bases between. This CDR3 comprises 17 residues. CDR1 and CDR2 (germline): SNHLY, FYNNEI. The chain's CDR3 is CASSEIPPSISTDTQYF. The CDR3 coding sequence is TGTGCCAGCAGTGAAATCCCACCAAGCATCAGCACAGATACGCAGTATTTT. The entire variable domain, with the rest obtained from reference TRBV2 and TRBJ2-3, is as follows: EPEVTQTPSHQVTQMGQEVILRCVPISNHLYFYWYRQILGQKVEFLVSFYNNEISEKSEIFDDQFSVERPDGSNFTLKIRSTKLEDSAMYFCASSEIPPSISTDTQYFGPGTRLTVL.

This clone was seen only once. This rearrangement joins TRBV7-8 to TRBJ1-5; D is unresolved. Per the germline V gene, CDR1 is SGHVS and CDR2 is FQNEAQ. Trimming took 5 bases from V and 5 from J, leaving 19 bases between them. The CDR3 consists of 16 residues. The CDR3 DNA follows: TGTGCCAGCAGCCCCCGAGCCAGTCGGGTCGATCAGCCCCAGCATTTT. Protein product: CASSPRASRVDQPQHF.

The chain uses TRBV28 and TRBJ2-3; weak D call: TRBD2 (6 bases). Germline CDR1 is MDHEN and CDR2 is SYDVKM. The CDR3 is made up of 14 amino acids. The germline V and J ends were trimmed by 5 bases and 2 bases, with 11 bases remaining between them. The CDR3 spells CASSPGEATDTQYF. In DNA, the CDR3 is TGTGCCAGCAGTCCCGGGGAGGCCACAGATACGCAGTATTTT.

The chain employs TRBV9 and TRBJ2-3; TRBD2 aligns across 9 bases. V was pared by 4 bases and J by 4 bases, with 7 bases of the junction left unmatched. The CDR3 runs 15 residues. The germline gives CDR1 SGDLS, CDR2 YYNGEE. CDR3 coding DNA: TGTGCCAGCAGCCCCCTTAGCGGGAGTGCAGATACGCAGTATTTT. It is translated as CASSPLSGSADTQYF.

As DNA, the CDR3 is TGTGCCAGCAGTTACGACGGCGGGAGACCCTACAATGAGCAGTTCTTC. Encoded protein: CASSYDGGRPYNEQFF. This chain uses TRBV6-5 with TRBJ2-1, with 7 nucleotides matching TRBD2. The ends lost 2 bases at V and 2 bases at J; junction bases unmatched: 6. Germline V lookup: CDR1 MNHEY, CDR2 SVGAGI. There are 16 residues in the CDR3.

The chain recombines TRBV18 with TRBJ2-1, with 10 bases fitting TRBD2. This CDR3 has 15 residues. The ends lost 3 bases at V and 5 bases at J; junction bases unmatched: 4. The V gene's germline CDR1 is KGHSH and CDR2 LQKENI. Written as DNA, the CDR3 is TGTGCCAGCTCACCCCTAGCGGGGGAACACAATGAGCAGTTCTTC. The encoded protein is CASSPLAGEHNEQFF.

The chain joins TRBV6-6 to TRBJ1-5, with D tentatively TRBD1 (5 bases). Per germline, CDR1 MNHNY and CDR2 SVGAGI (reference sequence). Trimming cost V 6 bases and J 4 bases, with 13 bases left between them. The CDR3 sequence is 14 residues long. DNA for the CDR3: TGTGCCAGCAGACCTTGGGGGGAAAATCAGCCCCAGCATTTT. Its protein product is CASRPWGENQPQHF.

The CDR3 nucleotides are TGTGCCAGCAGCTGGAGGACAGGGGACGGCAATCAGCCCCAGCATTTT. Its protein product is CASSWRTGDGNQPQHF. The V call is TRBV5-5, the J call TRBJ1-5; 9 bases fit TRBD1. V shed 3 bases and J 2 bases; nucleotides not matched to a gene: 6. CDR3 size: 16 residues. Germline V CDR1 and CDR2: SGHKS, YYEKEE (reference sequence).

The chain uses TRBV7-2 and TRBJ2-2; D may be TRBD1 (5 bases). This CDR3 contains 14 residues. Germline V gene data show CDR1 as SGHTA and CDR2 as FQGNSA. Trimming left V 6 bases short and J 0 bases short, with 8 bases between. The CDR3 here is CASSTGTNTGELFF. CDR3 coding DNA: TGTGCCAGCAGTACAGGCACGAACACCGGGGAGCTGTTTTTT.

Notes on this clone: The junction and the germline gene differ at one end; a read error may be behind it. The chain joins TRBV30 to TRBJ2-3; 7 nucleotides agree with TRBD2. Germline CDR1 GTSNPN, CDR2 SVGIG (reference sequence). CDR3 length equals 14 residues. DNA for the CDR3: TGTGCCTGGAGTGTAAGCGGGAAGGTAGATGCGCAGTATTTT. It translates to CAWSVSGKVDAQYF.

The rearrangement links TRBV27 to TRBJ2-1, with D perhaps matching TRBD1 (6 bases). Germline CDR1 and CDR2: MNHEY and SMNVEV (reference sequence). The germline V and J ends were trimmed by 2 bases and 15 bases, with 14 bases remaining between them. The length of the CDR3 is 12 residues. The CDR3 DNA follows: TGTGCCAGCAGTTTAAGGGGGACAAGTTGGTTCTTC. This sequence encodes CASSLRGTSWFF.

J is TRBJ2-3 and V is TRBV30; 11 bases align to TRBD2. The CDR3 totals 15 residues. CDR1 is GTSNPN and CDR2 is SVGIG in the germline V gene (reference sequence). V trimming: 3 bases; J trimming: 3 bases; junction bases outside the gene matches: 5. The CDR3, as DNA: TGTGCCTGGAGGAGGGTAGCGGGAGGGACAGATACGCAGTATTTT. Protein product: CAWRRVAGGTDTQYF.

This chain links TRBV5-1 with TRBJ2-3; D is unresolved. The germline CDR1 and CDR2 sequences are SGHRS and YFSETQ. Trimming shortened V by 4 bases and J by 1 base, and 13 bases separated the two germline ends. The CDR3 has 15 amino acids. This chain's CDR3 is CASSPQKLGTDTQYF. Here the CDR3 DNA reads TGCGCCAGCAGCCCCCAGAAGCTAGGCACAGATACGCAGTATTTT.

Written as DNA, the CDR3 is TGTGCCTGGAGTGTACCGGGACAGGAAAAAAGAAACACCATATATTTT. As protein: CAWSVPGQEKRNTIYF. The chain is built from TRBV30 and TRBJ1-3; 8 nucleotides line up with TRBD1. J was trimmed by 5 bases and V by 0 bases; bases with no gene match: 9. The CDR3 is 16 amino acids. CDR1 is GTSNPN and CDR2 is SVGIG in the germline V gene (reference sequence). Using reference TRBV30 and TRBJ1-3 for the parts outside the CDR3, the full variable domain is SQTIHQWPATLVQPVGSPLSLECTVEGTSNPNLYWYRQAAGRGLQLLFYSVGIGQISSEVPQNLSASRPQDRQFILSSKKLLLSDSGFYLCAWSVPGQEKRNTIYFGEGSWLTVV.

The CDR3: CASSLQRGQGDEQFF. The CDR3 nucleotides read TGTGCCAGCAGCTTACAGAGGGGCCAGGGGGATGAGCAGTTCTTC. The V and J genes are TRBV7-8 and TRBJ2-1; TRBD1 matches 7 bases. The CDR3 extends over 15 amino acids. With 2 bases clipped from V and 8 bases from J, the junction kept 9 bases outside the gene matches. Germline loops: CDR1 SGHVS, CDR2 FQNEAQ.

CDR3 bases: TGTGCCAGCAGCTTGGCCTTAGGGACTGTTGAGGAGACCCAGTACTTC. Translating it yields CASSLALGTVEETQYF. The J gene is TRBJ2-5, the V gene TRBV5-6; D might be TRBD2 (6 bases). The CDR3 spans 16 residues. Germline CDR1 reads SGHDT; CDR2 reads YYEEEE. V was pared by 0 bases and J by 5 bases, with 17 bases between.

The chain joins TRBV18 to TRBJ1-2; TRBD1 matches at 9 bases. The trim removed 0 bases at V and 6 bases at J, leaving 8 bases unmatched. The CDR3 sequence is 16 residues long. Germline values: CDR1 KGHSH, CDR2 LQKENI. CDR3 nucleotide sequence: TGTGCCAGCTCACCACCGGTAGGGACAGGGTATGATGGCTACACCTTC. Translated: CASSPPVGTGYDGYTF.

The rearrangement joins TRBV19 to TRBJ2-1, with TRBD2 identical over 10 bases. Per germline, CDR1 LNHDA and CDR2 SQIVND (reference sequence). V trimming: 3 bases; J trimming: 6 bases; junction bases outside the gene matches: 11. This CDR3 is 17 amino acids long. The CDR3 DNA reads TGTGCCAGTAGTATCTCCTTCCTAGCGGGAGTAACCAATGAGCAGTTCTTC. It specifies CASSISFLAGVTNEQFF.

The J gene is TRBJ2-3, the V gene TRBV29-1; 8 bases map to TRBD1. CDR3 size: 13 residues. With 6 bases clipped from V and 1 base from J, the junction kept 3 bases outside the gene matches. Germline loops: CDR1 SQVTM, CDR2 ANQGSEA. CDR3 DNA sequence: TGCAGCGTCGACAGGGGAGGCACAGATACGCAGTATTTT. Protein: CSVDRGGTDTQYF.

This clone turned up a few times. V usage is TRBV2 and J usage is TRBJ2-3, with D possibly being TRBD2 (6 bases). Germline CDR1 SNHLY, CDR2 FYNNEI. CDR3 length: 16 residues. V shed 6 bases and J shed 5 bases, with 21 bases lying between them. The CDR3 nucleotides read TGTGCCAGCAGGGGAGCGCGGGACCCGAAAATAGATACGCAGTATTTT. Protein sequence: CASRGARDPKIDTQYF.

This clone was detected a few times. The chain carries TRBV5-1 and TRBJ1-4; possibly TRBD1 for D (5 bases). Germline CDR1 is SGHRS and CDR2 is YFSETQ. The CDR3 spans 16 residues. The V end lost 4 bases, the J end lost 8 bases, and 21 bases lay between the germline ends. For the CDR3, the DNA is TGCGCCAGCAGCCGGGGGGAGTTGGGGCCAGAAGAAAAACTGTTTTTT. This encodes CASSRGELGPEEKLFF.

The chain couples TRBV15 to TRBJ2-7, with a possible D match to TRBD2 (6 bases). The CDR3 contains 16 residues. The V gene lost 5 bases and the J gene lost 1 base, with 18 bases spanning the gap. Germline CDR1 is LNHNV and CDR2 is YYDKDF (reference sequence). CDR3 protein: CATSFSRDWGSYEQYF. CDR3 DNA: TGTGCCACCAGCTTTTCCCGGGACTGGGGTTCCTACGAGCAGTACTTC.